Presented here are 31 T cell receptor beta chains from one specimen sequenced in a study of identical twins. TCRdb reprocessed the 5' RACE reads via MiXCR and lists one record per CDR3 protein. The sample lists hundreds of thousands of distinct CDR3 sequences; 18% were seen once. These data are also associated with another study on T cells expressing NK-cell markers.

Sequenced sample: PBMCs. Receptors were obtained from a woman under 30 in good health.

The table lists this clonotype with many counts. The chain employs TRBV12-3 or TRBV12-4 and TRBJ1-2; D gene unclear. This CDR3 has 12 residues. Trimming cost V 2 bases and J 8 bases, with 9 bases left between them. The CDR3 DNA is TGTGCCAGCAGTTTAAGGTCGGCGGGCTACACCTTC. Translation gives CASSLRSAGYTF.

The V and J genes are TRBV10-3 and TRBJ2-1; 13 positions agree with TRBD2. CDR1 is ENHRY, CDR2 SYGVKD, per germline. The length of the CDR3 is 15 residues. J was trimmed by 4 bases and V by 7 bases; bases with no gene match: 4. In DNA, the CDR3 is TGTGCCATCAAGGGGACTAGCGGGGAATACAATGAGCAGTTCTTC. Translated: CAIKGTSGEYNEQFF.

This clonotype was counted between two and nine times. The rearrangement joins TRBV10-3 to TRBJ1-1, with 9 bases fitting TRBD1. V lost 6 bases to trimming and J lost 6 bases; unmatched junction nucleotides: 11. CDR1 and CDR2 (germline): ENHRY, SYGVKD. The CDR3 totals 15 residues. CDR3 DNA: TGTGCCATCAGGGCCCGGGACAGGGATGCCGCTGAAGCTTTCTTT. Translation gives CAIRARDRDAAEAFF.

The chain is built from TRBV19 and TRBJ1-5, with 8 nucleotides matching TRBD1. V lost 5 bases and J lost 7; bases outside the gene matches: 13. The CDR3 is made up of 16 amino acids. Germline CDR1 reads LNHDA; CDR2 reads SQIVND (reference sequence). The DNA for the CDR3 is TGTGCCAGTAGTCCCGGACAGGGAAGTAGGGTACAGCCCCAGCATTTT. Translated, it gives CASSPGQGSRVQPQHF.

In this sample, this clonotype turned up a few times. The rearrangement joins TRBV9 to TRBJ1-3; no clear D gene. V was pared by 5 bases and J by 4 bases, with 4 bases between. The length of the CDR3 is 11 residues. CDR1 is SGDLS and CDR2 is YYNGEE in the germline V gene. The CDR3 DNA follows: TGTGCCAGCAGACAGGGAAACACCATATATTTT. Translation gives CASRQGNTIYF.

In this sample, this clonotype turned up many times. The V and J genes are TRBV12-3 or TRBV12-4 and TRBJ2-1; TRBD1 matches 10 bases. This CDR3 region has 16 residues. V shed 3 bases and J 4 bases; nucleotides not matched to a gene: 6. The CDR3 loop is CASSLRGQGTYNEQFF. The CDR3 bases are TGTGCCAGCAGTTTGAGGGGACAGGGGACTTACAATGAGCAGTTCTTC.

V gene TRBV12-3 or TRBV12-4 combines with J gene TRBJ2-1; possibly TRBD1 for D (5 bases). V shed 4 bases and J shed 7 bases, with 14 bases lying between them. The length of the CDR3 is 14 residues. CDR3 amino acids: CASSWGKGQNEQFF. The CDR3 DNA is TGTGCCAGCAGTTGGGGAAAGGGGCAAAATGAGCAGTTCTTC.

The chain carries TRBV7-2 and TRBJ2-7, with TRBD2 matching over 9 bases. This CDR3 is 15 amino acids long. Germline values: CDR1 SGHTA, CDR2 FQGNSA. J lost 3 bases, V lost 1 base, and 4 bases had no gene match. CDR3 sequence: CASSLGGGRVYEQYF. The CDR3 nucleotides are TGTGCCAGCAGCTTAGGAGGCGGGAGGGTCTACGAGCAGTACTTC. Together with reference TRBV7-2 and TRBJ2-7, the CDR3 gives the full variable domain: GAGVSQSPSNKVTEKGKDVELRCDPISGHTALYWYRQSLGQGLEFLIYFQGNSAPDKSGLPSDRFSAERTGGSVSTLTIQRTQQEDSAVYLCASSLGGGRVYEQYFGPGTRLTVT.

This clonotype was detected only a few times. The chain is built from TRBV6-5 and TRBJ1-2, with 8 bases lining up with TRBD1. Looked up from germline, CDR1 is MNHEY and CDR2 is SVGAGI. The CDR3 has 12 residues. V gave up 7 bases and J gave up 9 bases; unmatched junction bases: 7. CDR3 DNA sequence: TGTGCCAGCACCCGGACAGGGATTCGCTACACCTTC. Its protein product is CASTRTGIRYTF.

This clonotype was counted a few times. V and J are TRBV5-1 and TRBJ2-4; unclear D gene. CDR1 is SGHRS and CDR2 is YFSETQ in the germline V gene. Trimming took 0 bases from V and 12 from J, leaving 16 bases between them. CDR3 size: 14 residues. The CDR3 nucleotides are TGCGCCAGCAGCTTGGTTTCCAGTCCGGGCAATCAGTACTTC. Its protein is CASSLVSSPGNQYF.

V and J are TRBV2 and TRBJ2-2; D possibly corresponds to TRBD2 (6 bases). Trimming cost V 4 bases and J 2 bases, with 14 bases left between them. The CDR3 loop spans 16 amino acids. Germline loops: CDR1 SNHLY, CDR2 FYNNEI. CDR3 in DNA: TGTGCCAGCAGTGTCCCACTAGCAGAAAACACCGGGGAGCTGTTTTTT. The encoded protein is CASSVPLAENTGELFF.

This clonotype was found a few times. The genes are TRBV20-1 and TRBJ1-2; 8 bases map to TRBD1. The CDR3 covers 12 residues. V shed 3 bases and J 6 bases; nucleotides not matched to a gene: 3. In germline, CDR1 is DFQATT, CDR2 SNEGSKA (reference sequence). The CDR3, as DNA: TGCAGTGCTAGCGACAGGGGTGATGGCTACACCTTC. Its translation is CSASDRGDGYTF.

This chain joins TRBV12-5 and TRBJ2-5; the D is unclear. V shed 2 bases and J shed 4 bases, with 8 bases lying between them. CDR3 length equals 13 residues. The V gene's germline CDR1 is LGHNT and CDR2 FRNRAP. The CDR3 bases are TGTGCTAGTGGTTTGTATTCAAGAGAGACCCAGTACTTC. This translates into CASGLYSRETQYF.

Only one count was recorded for this clonotype. The chain is built from TRBV19 and TRBJ2-7; 7 nucleotides agree with TRBD1. The CDR3 extends over 14 amino acids. V trimming: 4 bases; J trimming: 0 bases; junction bases outside the gene matches: 3. Germline assignment: CDR1 LNHDA and CDR2 SQIVND (reference sequence). CDR3 coding DNA: TGTGCCAGTAGTACCGGACAGGCCTCCTACGAGCAGTACTTC. It encodes CASSTGQASYEQYF. Looking up the rest from reference TRBV19 and TRBJ2-7 gives the full variable domain: DGGITQSPKYLFRKEGQNVTLSCEQNLNHDAMYWYRQDPGQGLRLIYYSQIVNDFQKGDIAEGYSVSREKKESFPLTVTSAQKNPTAFYLCASSTGQASYEQYFGPGTRLTVT.

The chain carries TRBV7-9 and TRBJ2-1; D is ambiguous. With 1 base removed from V and 11 bases from J, the gap between germline ends came to 9 bases. Germline-derived CDR1 and CDR2 are SEHNR and FQNEAQ (reference sequence). The CDR3 covers 12 residues. Here the CDR3 DNA reads TGTGCCAGCAGCTTAGTCTCTGACCAGCAGTTCTTC. Translation: CASSLVSDQQFF.

There are many counts of this clonotype. The chain combines TRBV10-3 with TRBJ2-1, with TRBD2 matching over 7 bases. The trim removed 4 bases at V and 2 bases at J, leaving 5 bases unmatched. The CDR3 is 15 residues long. Germline-derived CDR1 and CDR2 are ENHRY and SYGVKD. The CDR3 spells CAISAVAGTYNEQFF. The CDR3 nucleotides are TGTGCCATCAGTGCCGTAGCGGGTACCTACAATGAGCAGTTCTTC.

The V call is TRBV20-1, the J call TRBJ2-1, with D perhaps TRBD2 (6 bases). The CDR3 covers 10 residues. The germline V and J ends were trimmed by 3 bases and 12 bases, with 9 bases remaining between them. CDR1 is DFQATT, CDR2 SNEGSKA, per germline (reference sequence). The DNA of the CDR3 is TGCAGTGCTAGCGGGAGCGTGCAGTTCTTC. It encodes CSASGSVQFF.

There are a few counts of this clonotype. This chain connects TRBV7-9 to TRBJ2-1; D not resolved. CDR3 length: 14 amino acids. Deletions cut 3 bases from V and 4 bases from J, with 10 bases between. CDR1 is SEHNR and CDR2 is FQNEAQ in the germline V gene (reference sequence). Here the CDR3 DNA reads TGTGCCAGCAGCTTCTTGGACGGATACAATGAGCAGTTCTTC. Translated: CASSFLDGYNEQFF.

This clonotype has a handful of counts. The chain links TRBV5-1 to TRBJ2-3; 13 nucleotides match TRBD2. Germline loops: CDR1 SGHRS, CDR2 YFSETQ. J was trimmed by 2 bases and V by 4 bases; bases with no gene match: 4. The CDR3 covers 16 residues. The CDR3 loop reads CASSAGLAGDTDTQYF. The CDR3 DNA follows: TGCGCCAGCAGCGCAGGACTAGCGGGAGACACAGATACGCAGTATTTT. Combining the CDR3 with reference TRBV5-1 and TRBJ2-3 gives the whole variable domain KAGVTQTPRYLIKTRGQQVTLSCSPISGHRSVSWYQQTPGQGLQFLFEYFSETQRNKGNFPGRFSGRQFSNSRSEMNVSTLELGDSALYLCASSAGLAGDTDTQYFGPGTRLTVL.

V and J are TRBV15 and TRBJ2-7; D may be TRBD1 or TRBD2 (6 bases each). Germline assignment: CDR1 LNHNV and CDR2 YYDKDF (reference sequence). The CDR3 totals 17 residues. V was shortened by 5 bases and J by 5 bases, with 25 bases between the two germline ends. The CDR3 sequence is CATSDTGTRLGRHEQYF. In nucleotides, the CDR3 is TGTGCCACCAGCGACACAGGGACCCGACTAGGGCGGCACGAGCAGTACTTC.

The V gene is TRBV30, the J gene TRBJ2-3, with D perhaps being TRBD1 or TRBD2 (5 bases each). The CDR3 sequence is 17 residues long. Germline CDR1 is GTSNPN and CDR2 is SVGIG (reference sequence). V was trimmed by 5 bases and J by 6 bases, leaving 27 bases between them. CDR3 residues: CAWAGASANRLLDTQYF. CDR3 sequence (DNA): TGTGCCTGGGCCGGGGCTTCGGCAAATCGACTTCTTGATACGCAGTATTTT.

The CDR3 DNA is TGTGCCAGTACCACCGGAGGTTCCCCCCTCCACTTT. Protein: CASTTGGSPLHF. V usage is TRBV19 and J usage is TRBJ1-6; unclear D gene. V lost 7 bases and J 13 bases, leaving 14 bases between the germline ends. Per the germline V gene, CDR1 is LNHDA and CDR2 is SQIVND (reference sequence). The CDR3 is 12 amino acids.

This chain connects TRBV6-5 to TRBJ2-1, with TRBD2 identical over 7 bases. CDR1 is MNHEY, CDR2 SVGAGI, per germline. Germline trimming cut 4 bases from V and 0 bases from J; bases unmatched to any gene: 9. CDR3 length equals 17 residues. The CDR3 DNA is TGTGCCAGCAGTTCCCTCTCAGCGGGGAGCTCCTACAATGAGCAGTTCTTC. This translates into CASSSLSAGSSYNEQFF.

This clonotype occurred once. This chain links TRBV18 with TRBJ2-7; D might be TRBD1 or TRBD2, each matching 5 bases. The CDR3 is made up of 15 amino acids. V gave up 2 bases and J gave up 6 bases, with 17 bases separating them. Germline CDR1 is KGHSH and CDR2 is LQKENI. The CDR3 coding sequence is TGTGCCAGCTCACCAACCGGGACGGCGGGTAGCGAGCAGTACTTC. This gives the protein CASSPTGTAGSEQYF.

This clonotype was seen a handful of times. This chain connects TRBV3-1 to TRBJ2-3; TRBD2 agrees at 10 bases. CDR3 size: 16 residues. Germline CDR1 reads LGHDT; CDR2 reads YNNKEL (reference sequence). The ends lost 4 bases at V and 4 bases at J; junction bases unmatched: 8. The CDR3 nucleotides are TGTGCCAGCAGCCGCCGCAGCGGGGGGGCCTCAGATACGCAGTATTTT. Translated, it gives CASSRRSGGASDTQYF.

This chain joins TRBV12-3 or TRBV12-4 and TRBJ1-4; tentatively, D is TRBD1 (6 bases). Trimming removed 6 bases from V and 2 bases from J, with 16 bases in between. The CDR3 is 16 residues long. For the CDR3, the DNA is TGTGCCAGCAGCCGGAACAGGGCTTGGACTAATGAAAAACTGTTTTTT. Protein sequence: CASSRNRAWTNEKLFF.

The chain joins TRBV6-2 or TRBV6-3 to TRBJ2-5; 7 bases align to TRBD2. Germline loops: CDR1 MNHEY, CDR2 SVGEGT. Unmatched junction bases numbered 16, after V lost 5 bases and J lost 7 bases. The CDR3 covers 16 residues. Written as DNA, the CDR3 is TGTGCCAGCAGTACGGGTGGGGGGGTGACCCCAAGGACCCAGTACTTC. Its protein product is CASSTGGGVTPRTQYF.

At least ten counts were recorded for this clonotype. V gene TRBV5-1 combines with J gene TRBJ2-7; no clear D gene. The V gene's germline CDR1 is SGHRS and CDR2 YFSETQ. The ends were cut back, 0 bases at V and 5 bases at J, with 6 bases in the middle. There are 12 residues in the CDR3. The CDR3, as DNA: TGCGCCAGCAGCTTGGGGACGGACGAGCAGTACTTC. This translates into CASSLGTDEQYF.

This clonotype was seen a few times. The chain recombines TRBV3-1 with TRBJ2-5; D assignment may be TRBD1 or TRBD2 (5 bases each). Germline values: CDR1 LGHDT, CDR2 YNNKEL (reference sequence). CDR3 length: 12 residues. V was cut by 6 bases and J by 7 bases, with 12 bases left in between. CDR3: CASSRDPGTQYF. CDR3 nucleotide sequence: TGTGCCAGCAGTCGGGACCCCGGGACCCAGTACTTC.

The V and J genes are TRBV12-3 or TRBV12-4 and TRBJ2-5; TRBD2 matches 10 bases. The CDR3 contains 15 residues. The V segment lost 11 bases and the J segment 2 bases; nucleotides outside the gene matches: 11. Here the CDR3 reads CAVLTTSGDQETQYF. CDR3 in DNA: TGTGCCGTGCTCACCACTAGCGGGGATCAAGAGACCCAGTACTTC.

In this sample, this clonotype turned up a few times. The rearrangement uses TRBV6-1 and TRBJ2-3; D gene ambiguous. There are 14 residues in the CDR3. Trimming stripped 7 bases from V and 2 bases from J, with 13 bases between. Per the germline V gene, CDR1 is MNHNS and CDR2 is SASEGT. CDR3 in amino acids: CASTRGPFTDTQYF. In nucleotides, the CDR3 is TGTGCCAGCACCCGAGGACCTTTCACAGATACGCAGTATTTT.